The present entry profiles one T cell receptor (beta chain) with its context. Trimming cost V 4 bases and J 4 bases, with 10 bases left between them. The CDR3 totals 13 residues. Germline values: CDR1 MRHNA, CDR2 SNTAGT. The sample originates from a study of technical replicates of blood from a few donors. Only in-frame clones appear in the TCRdb table, and some are missing; sequencing was by immunoSEQ multiplex PCR. Among 65,000 to 85,000 clones listed, approximately 96% were seen once. The sequence derives from a human donor in good health. V is TRBV6-4 and J is TRBJ1-1; maybe TRBD1 (6 bases). The material sequenced was T cells isolated from PBMCs. CDR3 region: CASSVGRGTEAFF. DNA of the CDR3: TGTGCCAGCAGTGTTGGCAGGGGCACTGAAGCTTTCTTT.